This T cell receptor beta chain is from a study of blood T cell repertoires in COVID-19. Whole-study context: Samples came from the United States, Italy and Spain, spanning acute and convalescent COVID-19. PBMCs, B-cell-depleted T cells, or T cells provided the cDNA or gDNA that made up the material.

The junction had 8 bases not matched to a gene; V was cut back by 0 bases and J by 4 bases. Looked up from germline, CDR1 is SGDLS and CDR2 is YYNGEE. The CDR3 has 16 amino acids. As processed by the authors: Using reference gene primer amplification, nucleated cell counts were estimated. Clones were read by immunoSEQ multiplex PCR, and TCRdb kept only the in-frame ones, dropping some. V and J calls and clone size are given by that table; D and trimming were obtained from the DNA. The sample shows about 78,000 clones, around 77% of them seen only once. The clonotype was recovered from a human donor in a cohort sampled during active COVID-19. Sequenced material: peripheral blood. The genes are TRBV9 and TRBJ2-7; 9 positions agree with TRBD2. CDR3 DNA: TGTGCCAGCAGCGTAGGAAGAGCGGGGGGCATGTACGAGCAGTACTTC. Translation: CASSVGRAGGMYEQYF.